This T cell receptor beta chain was recorded in a study of regulatory T cells in long-lasting Graves disease. Across the whole study: Persistent cases were those of Graves' disease that involved over 5 years of antithyroid drugs with positive TSH receptor antibodies.

The CDR3 has 16 amino acids. The germline V gene encodes CDR1 DFQATT and CDR2 SNEGSKA (reference sequence). V was clipped by 3 bases and J by 0 bases; unmatched bases: 6. Remarks on this clonotype: Its antigen remains unidentified.

Sequencing libraries for TCR beta were prepared with iRepertoire HTBI primers and Arm-PCR of CDR3 regions. TCRdb itself ran the multiplex PCR reads through MiXCR, one entry per CDR3 protein. The table shows roughly 300,000 distinct CDR3 sequences, with around 21% occurring only once. General study findings and limits: Among samples with persistent disease, TRBV28, TRBJ1-2 and TRBJ2-5 were favored.

Stated time point: persistent/refractory GD, antithyroid drugs over 5 years with positive TRAb. The authors made the TCR library using RNA they extracted from PBMCs. This clonotype was sampled from a female donor with Graves disease. This sample comprised peripheral blood mononuclear cells (PBMCs), obtained when the disease was refractory, from a patient treated with antithyroid drugs. V gene TRBV20-1 combines with J gene TRBJ1-3; 9 bases align to TRBD1. The CDR3 loop reads CSASGTGPLSGNTIYF. CDR3 DNA sequence: TGCAGTGCTAGTGGGACAGGGCCACTCTCTGGAAACACCATATATTTT.